The 17 T cell receptor beta chains listed next were all sequenced from one sample in a study of ipilimumab plus nivolumab after autologous stem cell transplantation. This table comes from immunoSEQ multiplex PCR, and its TCRdb copy is limited to in-frame clones, with some not included. The sample shows some 40,000 clones, about 92% of them seen only once. The sequencing here drew on PBMCs, taken in a trial of ipilimumab plus nivolumab as post-transplant consolidation. The receptors originated from a male donor with multiple myeloma.

The CDR3 is CATSRDRASRYEQYF. For the CDR3, the DNA is TGTGCCACCAGCAGAGATCGAGCCAGCCGCTACGAGCAGTACTTC. The J gene is TRBJ2-7, the V gene TRBV15, with unresolved D. The germline V gene has CDR1 LNHNV and CDR2 YYDKDF (reference sequence). V lost 0 bases to trimming and J lost 3 bases, with 12 bases between them. The CDR3 is made up of 15 amino acids.

The chain joins TRBV4-3 to TRBJ2-1, with TRBD2 as a possible D gene (6 bases). The CDR3 loop spans 14 amino acids. Germline-derived CDR1 and CDR2 are LGHNA and YSLEER. V was trimmed by 4 bases and J by 7 bases, leaving 14 bases between them. CDR3 bases: TGCGCCAGCAGCCTACGCGGGGCTGGGAATGAGCAGTTCTTC. Protein: CASSLRGAGNEQFF.

The chain joins TRBV7-9 to TRBJ2-7; 10 bases are a match to TRBD1. The V and J ends lost 5 bases and 7 bases, in that order; junction bases with no gene match: 8. The CDR3 has 14 amino acids. CDR1 is SEHNR and CDR2 is FQNEAQ in the germline V gene (reference sequence). This CDR3 is CASSHGTGAREQYF. The CDR3 DNA is TGTGCCAGCAGCCACGGGACAGGGGCGAGGGAGCAGTACTTC. Complete variable domain (other parts from reference TRBV7-9 and TRBJ2-7): DTGVSQNPRHKITKRGQNVTFRCDPISEHNRLYWYRQTLGQGPEFLTYFQNEAQLEKSRLLSDRFSAERPKGSFSTLEIQRTEQGDSAMYLCASSHGTGAREQYFGPGTRLTVT.

This chain connects TRBV5-6 to TRBJ2-3; 7 bases align to TRBD2. Germline lookup yields CDR1 SGHDT and CDR2 YYEEEE. Trimming took 0 bases from V and 2 from J; bases not matched to a gene: 9. This CDR3 comprises 17 residues. The CDR3 DNA is TGTGCCAGCAGCTTGGCCTTGAGCGGGGCGGTCACAGATACGCAGTATTTT. Translated, it gives CASSLALSGAVTDTQYF.

This clone was detected only once. The V gene is TRBV5-8, the J gene TRBJ2-1, with 9 bases lining up with TRBD2. V lost 1 base, J lost 6 bases, and 2 bases stayed unmatched. The CDR3 is 14 amino acids. Germline CDR1 SGHTS, CDR2 YDEGEE. The CDR3 loop reads CASSLPGLANEQFF. CDR3 DNA sequence: TGTGCCAGCAGCTTGCCGGGACTAGCCAATGAGCAGTTCTTC. Full variable domain (outside the CDR3, taken from reference TRBV5-8 and TRBJ2-1): EAGVTQSPTHLIKTRGQQATLRCSPISGHTSVYWYQQALGLGLQFLLWYDEGEERNRGNFPPRFSGRQFPNYSSELNVNALELEDSALYLCASSLPGLANEQFFGPGTRLTVL.

This chain uses TRBV19 with TRBJ1-1, with unresolved D. The CDR3 is made up of 13 amino acids. V lost 3 bases, J lost 1 base, and 6 bases lay in between. The germline gives CDR1 LNHDA, CDR2 SQIVND (reference sequence). CDR3 in DNA: TGTGCCAGTAGTATCTCGGGGAACACTGAAGCTTTCTTT. Protein: CASSISGNTEAFF. Looking up the rest from reference TRBV19 and TRBJ1-1 gives the full variable domain: DGGITQSPKYLFRKEGQNVTLSCEQNLNHDAMYWYRQDPGQGLRLIYYSQIVNDFQKGDIAEGYSVSREKKESFPLTVTSAQKNPTAFYLCASSISGNTEAFFGQGTRLTVV.

The chain combines TRBV7-9 with TRBJ2-1, with 8 bases identical to TRBD2. The CDR3 loop spans 13 amino acids. The germline V gene has CDR1 SEHNR and CDR2 FQNEAQ (reference sequence). With V trimmed by 5 bases and J by 10 bases, 7 bases remained unmatched. The CDR3 nucleotides are TGTGCCAGCAGCCAGATAGCGGGAAACGAGCAGTTCTTC. It encodes CASSQIAGNEQFF.

The CDR3 coding sequence is TGTGCCAGCAGCCTTGACAGGATCCACACCGGGGAGCTGTTTTTT. It codes for CASSLDRIHTGELFF. The chain links TRBV9 to TRBJ2-2, with D tentatively TRBD1 (6 bases). The CDR3 length is 15 residues. Germline lookup yields CDR1 SGDLS and CDR2 YYNGEE. V lost 4 bases and J 3 bases, leaving 13 bases between the germline ends.

The chain has TRBV6-5 and TRBJ2-5; the D gene is possibly TRBD1 (5 bases). The V gene's germline CDR1 is MNHEY and CDR2 SVGAGI. The CDR3 sequence is 13 residues long. V was trimmed by 11 bases and J by 4 bases, leaving 17 bases between them. DNA for the CDR3: TGTGCCCTGGGAAAGGGCAGGGTAGAGACCCAGTACTTC. This sequence encodes CALGKGRVETQYF.

The chain employs TRBV6-5 and TRBJ2-3, with a weak D call TRBD1 (6 bases). Germline CDR1 and CDR2: MNHEY and SVGAGI. The CDR3 spans 16 residues. Between the trimmed V and J ends, which lost 3 bases and 3 bases, there was a span of 16 bases. In nucleotides, the CDR3 is TGTGCCAGCAGTTATGAAGGCGGCAGGGGAACAGATACGCAGTATTTT. As protein: CASSYEGGRGTDTQYF.

V gene TRBV19 combines with J gene TRBJ1-1; 7 nucleotides line up with TRBD1. Trimming cost V 5 bases and J 11 bases; bases outside gene matches: 8. The CDR3 sequence is 12 residues long. CDR1 LNHDA and CDR2 SQIVND come from the germline V gene (reference sequence). The CDR3 sequence: CASSHRGGGAFF. The DNA for the CDR3 is TGTGCCAGTAGTCACAGGGGTGGGGGGGCTTTCTTT.

A single count supports this clone. The chain links TRBV7-9 to TRBJ1-1; D unresolved. Germline CDR1 reads SEHNR; CDR2 reads FQNEAQ (reference sequence). This CDR3 spans 14 amino acids. V lost 2 bases and J lost 2, with 9 bases in between. CDR3: CASSLNTANTEAFF. DNA of the CDR3: TGTGCCAGCAGCTTAAATACAGCAAACACTGAAGCTTTCTTT.

V and J are TRBV7-9 and TRBJ1-5; TRBD1 agrees at 9 bases. Germline assignment: CDR1 SEHNR and CDR2 FQNEAQ (reference sequence). The CDR3 is 19 residues long. V was pared by 4 bases and J by 0 bases, with 13 bases of the junction left unmatched. The CDR3 reads CASSSLRTGDKYSNQPQHF. The CDR3, as DNA: TGTGCCAGCAGCTCACTTAGGACAGGGGATAAGTATAGCAATCAGCCCCAGCATTTT.

The genes are TRBV30 and TRBJ1-2; possibly TRBD1 for D (5 bases). Germline V gene data show CDR1 as GTSNPN and CDR2 as SVGIG (reference sequence). V was shortened by 7 bases and J by 6 bases, with 15 bases between the two germline ends. CDR3 length: 12 amino acids. For the CDR3, the DNA is TGTGCCTCCACACGCAGGGTAGATGGCTACACCTTC. Protein sequence: CASTRRVDGYTF.

The V gene is TRBV5-4, the J gene TRBJ2-2, with TRBD2 matching over 13 bases. V shed 5 bases and J 1 base; nucleotides not matched to a gene: 2. Germline V gene sequence: CDR1 SGHNT, CDR2 YYREEE (reference sequence). The CDR3 has 16 amino acids. CDR3 sequence: CASRRTSGGNTGELFF. The CDR3 nucleotides read TGTGCCAGCAGAAGGACTAGCGGGGGGAACACCGGGGAGCTGTTTTTT. Full variable domain (missing parts from reference TRBV5-4 and TRBJ2-2): ETGVTQSPTHLIKTRGQQVTLRCSSQSGHNTVSWYQQALGQGPQFIFQYYREEENGRGNFPPRFSGLQFPNYSSELNVNALELDDSALYLCASRRTSGGNTGELFFGEGSRLTVL.

The CDR3 nucleotides read TGTGCCAGCGGCCAAAGCGGGAACCAAGAGACCCAGTACTTC. Its translation is CASGQSGNQETQYF. The chain carries TRBV9 and TRBJ2-5, with 7 nucleotides matching TRBD2. With V trimmed by 7 bases and J by 0 bases, 6 bases remained unmatched. CDR1 is SGDLS, CDR2 YYNGEE, per germline. This CDR3 is built from 14 residues.

This chain uses TRBV7-2 with TRBJ2-1; D remains ambiguous. CDR1 is SGHTA and CDR2 is FQGNSA in the germline V gene. CDR3 size: 16 residues. Between the trimmed V and J ends, which lost 3 bases and 0 bases, there was a span of 12 bases. The CDR3 spells CASSFRAPSSYNEQFF. DNA of the CDR3: TGTGCCAGCAGCTTTCGGGCTCCGAGCTCCTACAATGAGCAGTTCTTC.